This is a list of T cell receptor beta chains from one sample in a study of CD8 T cells in ankylosing spondylitis. TCRdb processed the 5' RACE reads anew with MiXCR; each CDR3 protein has one entry. The sample includes 200,000 to 250,000 distinct CDR3 sequences, approximately 20% of them seen just once. The material sequenced was blood, either unsorted or a sorted T cell fraction (not recorded which). All receptors derive from a male donor with ankylosing spondylitis. Both conserved end residues are trimmed from each CDR3. Fields, in order: V gene, J gene, CDR3 protein.

TRBV7-2	TRBJ2-7	ASSLVGVAGVGVEQY
TRBV10-3	TRBJ2-7	AISEGRAYEQ
TRBV12-3/TRBV12-4	TRBJ2-7	ASSPEFYEQY
TRBV7-6	TRBJ2-7	ASSLETGGLPYEQY
TRBV28	TRBJ2-7	ASSRTSGGALEQY
TRBV7-9	TRBJ2-3	ASSPPSAGGGTDTQY
TRBV29-1	TRBJ2-7	SVEVEVGALEQY
TRBV12-3/TRBV12-4	TRBJ1-2	ASSLGGQLFNYGYT
TRBV14	TRBJ2-1	ASRGVTGEQF
TRBV7-8	TRBJ2-7	ASSLETGEGYEQY
TRBV27	TRBJ2-1	ASSPDALNEQF
TRBV3-1	TRBJ2-1	ASSQPSGSDEQF
TRBV20-1	TRBJ1-1	SARREGPEAF
TRBV7-9	TRBJ2-5	ASSLATGQETQY
TRBV2	TRBJ2-3	ASGTELLDTQY
TRBV24-1	TRBJ1-5	ATSDQGRNQPQH
TRBV20-1	TRBJ1-1	SARDRPEAF
TRBV7-9	TRBJ2-1	ASSLAAGLNEQF
TRBV5-1	TRBJ2-2	ASWTGNTGELF
TRBV7-8	TRBJ2-5	ASSLRLAGAQETQY
TRBV20-1	TRBJ2-3	SARVGWVVGFTQY
TRBV29-1	TRBJ2-7	SVGVGLYGQY
TRBV18	TRBJ2-1	ASSPGTEEF
TRBV9	TRBJ2-2	ASSAPVGELF
TRBV14	TRBJ2-7	ASSQQGTGQLGDEQY
TRBV15	TRBJ2-1	ATSRERGGGRHNEQF
TRBV7-8	TRBJ2-1	ASSLGASYEQF
TRBV3-1	TRBJ1-1	ASSQNAPAEGYEAF
TRBV6-1	TRBJ1-5	ASSDPTELQPQH
TRBV6-1	TRBJ2-3	ASSRTITDTQY
TRBV19	TRBJ2-7	ASSIDLEFYEQY
TRBV12-3/TRBV12-4	TRBJ1-5	ASNSHSNQPQH
TRBV12-3/TRBV12-4	TRBJ2-1	ASRNPGQGEWSSYNEQF
TRBV2	TRBJ2-7	ASSASPADHSYEQY
TRBV5-1	TRBJ2-2	VGSFSQGNTGELF
TRBV20-1	TRBJ2-1	SASREDEQF
TRBV27	TRBJ1-1	ASQGNTFGEAF
TRBV19	TRBJ2-1	ASSITSGGASANEQF
TRBV7-9	TRBJ1-1	ASSLGAGADTEAF
TRBV7-2	TRBJ2-1	ASSLVAGVYNEQF